The sequence of this TCR beta chain was determined in a study of blood T cell repertoires in COVID-19. Whole-study context: There were acute and convalescent COVID-19 samples, and they came from the United States, Italy and Spain. T cells, B-cell-depleted T cells, or PBMCs provided the cDNA or gDNA that served as material.

Methods used by the authors: Cell counts per sample came from amplifying reference gene primers. Clones were read by immunoSEQ multiplex PCR, and TCRdb kept only the in-frame ones, dropping some. V, J and clone size are taken as reported in that table, and D and trimming were inferred from the DNA itself. There are roughly 250,000 clones in the sample; 82% occur only once, and about an eighth lies in the top ten. This CDR3 contains 11 residues. Trimming cost V 6 bases and J 5 bases, with 7 bases left between them. Germline CDR1 MNHEY, CDR2 SVGAGI. The sample comprised peripheral blood. The rearrangement joins TRBV6-5 to TRBJ1-2; D not certain. The sequence was collected from a woman in her sixties or seventies with active or convalescent COVID-19. The CDR3 DNA is TGTGCCAGCAGACAGTCTTATGGCTACACCTTC. This translates into CASRQSYGYTF.